Following are 18 T cell receptor beta chains from one sample sequenced in a study of OX40 agonist ivuxolimab in advanced cancers. Produced via immunoSEQ multiplex PCR; TCRdb's table is partial and in-frame only. The sample shows about 110,000 clones, less than 95% of them seen only once. Sequencing was performed on CD4+ or CD8+ T cells sorted from blood, taken in a trial of the OX40 agonist ivuxolimab. Receptor source: an adult with an advanced solid tumor such as melanoma, head and neck, liver or kidney cancer.

The chain employs TRBV21-1 and TRBJ2-7; TRBD2 is taken as the D call from the table, unchecked against the DNA. TRBV21-1 is classified as a pseudogene. The CDR3 runs to 15 residues. CDR3 DNA sequence: TGTGCCAGCAGCTCTAGACCTGATAGCTCCTACGAGCAGTACTTC. This encodes CASSSRPDSSYEQYF.

The rearrangement links TRBV6-6 to TRBJ1-3, with D maybe TRBD1 (6 bases). This CDR3 is built from 14 residues. Germline V gene data show CDR1 as MNHNY and CDR2 as SVGAGI (reference sequence). V lost 6 bases and J lost 2, with 11 bases in between. In nucleotides, the CDR3 is TGTGCCAGCAGCCAGGGGACGACTGGAAACACCATATATTTT. It codes for CASSQGTTGNTIYF.

The rearrangement uses TRBV5-1 and TRBJ1-1, with D hard to call. The length of the CDR3 is 11 residues. V shed 4 bases and J shed 2 bases, with 3 bases lying between them. Germline V gene lookup returns CDR1 SGHRS and CDR2 YFSETQ. The DNA of the CDR3 is TGCGCCAGCAGCGCTAACACTGAAGCTTTCTTT. Amino acids: CASSANTEAFF.

The genes are TRBV28 and TRBJ2-3, with 10 bases matching TRBD1. CDR1 and CDR2 from the germline V gene are MDHEN and SYDVKM. The CDR3 has 15 residues. The trim removed 6 bases at V and 6 bases at J, leaving 9 bases unmatched. CDR3 bases: TGTGCCAGCAGAGAACCGGGACAGGGGTTGGATACGCAGTATTTT. It yields the protein CASREPGQGLDTQYF. Combining the CDR3 with reference TRBV28 and TRBJ2-3 gives the whole variable domain DVKVTQSSRYLVKRTGEKVFLECVQDMDHENMFWYRQDPGLGLRLIYFSYDVKMKEKGDIPEGYSVSREKKERFSLILESASTNQTSMYLCASREPGQGLDTQYFGPGTRLTVL.

CDR3 sequence (DNA): TGCGCCAGCAGCAAGTCGACTAGCGGGGGATACAATGAGCAGTTCTTC. This encodes CASSKSTSGGYNEQFF. J is TRBJ2-1 and V is TRBV5-1, with 12 bases aligning to TRBD2. V shed 4 bases, J shed 4 bases, and the junction held 6 bases outside the gene matches. There are 16 residues in the CDR3. The germline CDR1 and CDR2 sequences are SGHRS and YFSETQ.

This clone was counted a single time. The rearrangement joins TRBV5-6 to TRBJ1-5; 9 nucleotides align to TRBD1. This CDR3 spans 16 amino acids. After removal of 0 bases from V and 2 bases from J, the junction contained 3 bases not matched to a gene. Looked up from germline, CDR1 is SGHDT and CDR2 is YYEEEE. CDR3 nucleotide sequence: TGTGCCAGCAGCTTGGGGACAGGGGTAGGCAATCAGCCCCAGCATTTT. Encoded protein: CASSLGTGVGNQPQHF.

J is TRBJ1-5 and V is TRBV7-2, with a possible D match to TRBD1 (6 bases). The germline CDR1 and CDR2 sequences are SGHTA and FQGNSA. There are 16 residues in the CDR3. Trimming left V 4 bases short and J 3 bases short, with 16 bases between. The CDR3 loop reads CASSSGVREVNQPQHF. The CDR3 DNA sequence: TGTGCCAGCAGCTCAGGGGTCAGGGAGGTCAATCAGCCCCAGCATTTT.

The chain has TRBV7-3 and TRBJ2-3; D perhaps matches TRBD2 (6 bases). This CDR3 is built from 16 residues. Germline V CDR1 and CDR2: SGHTA, FQGTGA. V lost 5 bases, J lost 1 base, and 16 bases lay in between. For the CDR3, the DNA is TGTGCCAGCAGCCCTGACCGGGGCGGGGGCACAGATACGCAGTATTTT. This sequence encodes CASSPDRGGGTDTQYF.

This chain connects TRBV18 to TRBJ2-3; D might be TRBD2 (6 bases). CDR1 is KGHSH, CDR2 LQKENI, per germline. Between the trimmed V and J ends, which lost 5 bases and 4 bases, there was a span of 10 bases. There are 13 residues in the CDR3. The CDR3 DNA sequence: TGTGCCAGCTCAGGGGGGTCCGCAGATACGCAGTATTTT. This translates into CASSGGSADTQYF.

This chain joins TRBV7-2 and TRBJ2-1; D uncertain. This CDR3 comprises 15 residues. Germline V gene lookup returns CDR1 SGHTA and CDR2 FQGNSA. The V gene lost 5 bases and the J gene lost 0 bases, with 11 bases spanning the gap. Written as DNA, the CDR3 is TGTGCCAGCAGCGGAACGGTGAGCTCCTACAATGAGCAGTTCTTC. Protein sequence: CASSGTVSSYNEQFF.

The chain carries TRBV7-6 and TRBJ1-4, with a possible D match to TRBD1 (6 bases). The CDR3 loop spans 14 amino acids. Germline V gives CDR1 SGHVS, CDR2 FNYEAQ. The V gene lost 2 bases and the J gene lost 5 bases, with 9 bases spanning the gap. CDR3 loop: CASSLLQGNEKLFF. The CDR3 nucleotides are TGTGCCAGCAGCTTATTGCAGGGGAATGAAAAACTGTTTTTT.

This chain connects TRBV9 to TRBJ1-6, with a possible D match to TRBD1 (5 bases). CDR1 and CDR2 from the germline V gene are SGDLS and YYNGEE. The CDR3 runs to 15 residues. V was shortened by 3 bases and J by 10 bases, with 17 bases between the two germline ends. The CDR3 nucleotides are TGTGCCAGCAGCGCCGGACACAAACCCCCGTCACCCCTCCACTTT. This codes for CASSAGHKPPSPLHF.

J is TRBJ1-4 and V is TRBV28; a weak D match, TRBD1 (5 bases). Germline CDR1 reads MDHEN; CDR2 reads SYDVKM. The CDR3 length is 15 residues. V lost 1 base, J lost 10 bases, and 16 bases lay in between. The CDR3: CASSLSGPGKGKLFF. The CDR3 nucleotides read TGTGCCAGCAGTTTATCCGGGCCAGGGAAAGGAAAACTGTTTTTT.

The V and J genes are TRBV5-4 and TRBJ1-6, with D maybe TRBD1 (5 bases). Germline V gene sequence: CDR1 SGHNT, CDR2 YYREEE (reference sequence). V lost 4 bases and J 6 bases, leaving 20 bases between the germline ends. This CDR3 spans 17 amino acids. The CDR3 region has the DNA TGTGCCAGCAGCGCTTCTAGTGCGACGAGGGGTAATTCACCCCTCCACTTT. As protein: CASSASSATRGNSPLHF. Full variable domain (rest looked up from reference TRBV5-4 and TRBJ1-6): ETGVTQSPTHLIKTRGQQVTLRCSSQSGHNTVSWYQQALGQGPQFIFQYYREEENGRGNFPPRFSGLQFPNYSSELNVNALELDDSALYLCASSASSATRGNSPLHFGNGTRLTVT.

The chain joins TRBV11-2 to TRBJ2-3; D not resolved. The CDR3 extends over 12 amino acids. Per the germline V gene, CDR1 is SGHAT and CDR2 is FQNNGV. Trimming took 5 bases from V and 4 from J, leaving 7 bases between them. The CDR3: CASSPTSDTQYF. The DNA for the CDR3 is TGTGCCAGCAGCCCGACCTCAGATACGCAGTATTTT.

V and J are TRBV4-3 and TRBJ2-1; unclear D gene. The CDR3 runs 17 residues. Germline CDR1 is LGHNA and CDR2 is YSLEER. V was pared by 2 bases and J by 5 bases, with 19 bases between. The CDR3 spells CASSQYFLGLGDNEQFF. CDR3 coding DNA: TGCGCCAGCAGCCAATACTTCCTAGGGTTAGGCGACAATGAGCAGTTCTTC.

The V call is TRBV9, the J call TRBJ2-3, with D possibly TRBD2 on 6 matching bases. Trimming cost V 4 bases and J 1 base, with 13 bases left between them. The CDR3 has 15 residues. Germline assignment: CDR1 SGDLS and CDR2 YYNGEE. CDR3 protein: CASSPPGGGTDTQYF. As DNA, the CDR3 is TGTGCCAGCAGCCCCCCGGGCGGGGGCACAGATACGCAGTATTTT. Together with reference TRBV9 and TRBJ2-3, the CDR3 gives the full variable domain: DSGVTQTPKHLITATGQRVTLRCSPRSGDLSVYWYQQSLDQGLQFLIQYYNGEERAKGNILERFSAQQFPDLHSELNLSSLELGDSALYFCASSPPGGGTDTQYFGPGTRLTVL.

This clone was seen once. The V gene is TRBV7-2, the J gene TRBJ2-3, with TRBD2 as a possible D gene (7 bases). The V gene's germline CDR1 is SGHTA and CDR2 FQGNSA. The CDR3 length is 16 residues. The V end was cut by 2 bases, the J end by 2 bases, with 14 bases between. For the CDR3, the DNA is TGTGCCAGCAGCTTAATTGGGAGGGGGGCCACAGATACGCAGTATTTT. Translated: CASSLIGRGATDTQYF.